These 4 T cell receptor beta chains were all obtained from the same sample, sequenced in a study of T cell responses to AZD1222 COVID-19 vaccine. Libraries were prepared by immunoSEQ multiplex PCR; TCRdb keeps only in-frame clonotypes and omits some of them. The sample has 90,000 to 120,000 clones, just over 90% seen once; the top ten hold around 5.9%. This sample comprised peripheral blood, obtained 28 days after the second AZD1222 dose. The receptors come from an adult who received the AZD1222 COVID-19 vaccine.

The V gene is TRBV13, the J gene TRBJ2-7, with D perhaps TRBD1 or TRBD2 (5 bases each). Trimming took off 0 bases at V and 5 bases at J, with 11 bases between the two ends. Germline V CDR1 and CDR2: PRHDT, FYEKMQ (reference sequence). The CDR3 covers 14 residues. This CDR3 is CASSLGGAGNEQYF. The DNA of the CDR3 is TGTGCCAGCAGCTTAGGCGGGGCTGGAAACGAGCAGTACTTC.

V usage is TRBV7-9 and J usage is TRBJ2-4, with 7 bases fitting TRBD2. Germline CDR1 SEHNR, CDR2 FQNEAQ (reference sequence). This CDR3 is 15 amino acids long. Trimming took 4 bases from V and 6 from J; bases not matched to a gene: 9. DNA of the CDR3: TGTGCCAGCAGCTCTAATAGCGGGTTCGGAAACATTCAGTACTTC. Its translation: CASSSNSGFGNIQYF.

CDR3 sequence: CASSQSFPNTGELFF. CDR3 sequence (DNA): TGTGCCAGCAGCCAAAGTTTTCCGAACACCGGGGAGCTGTTTTTT. The chain employs TRBV3-1 (or the pseudogene TRBV3-2) and TRBJ2-2; D unresolved. The germline V and J ends were trimmed by 2 bases and 0 bases, with 7 bases remaining between them. Germline CDR1 LGHDT, CDR2 YNNKEL (reference sequence). The CDR3 is made up of 15 amino acids.

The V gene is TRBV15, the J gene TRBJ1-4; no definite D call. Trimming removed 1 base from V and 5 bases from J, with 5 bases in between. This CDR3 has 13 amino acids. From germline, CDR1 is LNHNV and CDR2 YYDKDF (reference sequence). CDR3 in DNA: TGTGCCACCAGCAGAGCCAGGAATGAAAAACTGTTTTTT. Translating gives CATSRARNEKLFF.